This TCR beta chain was retrieved from a study of blood T cell repertoires in COVID-19. Study information: COVID-19 samples from acute and convalescent phases originated in the United States, Italy and Spain. Sources were T cells, B-cell-depleted T cells, or PBMCs; the material itself was cDNA or gDNA.

This clone is a singleton in its sample. The germline CDR1 and CDR2 sequences are SGHNT and YENEEA. The length of the CDR3 is 13 residues. Trimming stripped 1 base from V and 4 bases from J, with 8 bases between. Original analysis: Using reference gene primer amplification, nucleated cell counts were estimated. Libraries were prepared by immunoSEQ multiplex PCR; TCRdb keeps only in-frame clonotypes and omits some of them. The DNA was the basis for D and trimming; V, J and clone size are from that table. Of tens of thousands of clones listed, roughly 90% are singletons. The receptor's source is a woman between 50 and 59 years old with active or convalescent COVID-19. The chain has TRBV11-3 and TRBJ2-7; a possible D gene is TRBD1 (5 bases). The material sequenced was peripheral blood. This CDR3 reads CASSLGQSYEQYF. As DNA, the CDR3 is TGTGCCAGCAGCTTAGGACAGAGTTACGAGCAGTACTTC.